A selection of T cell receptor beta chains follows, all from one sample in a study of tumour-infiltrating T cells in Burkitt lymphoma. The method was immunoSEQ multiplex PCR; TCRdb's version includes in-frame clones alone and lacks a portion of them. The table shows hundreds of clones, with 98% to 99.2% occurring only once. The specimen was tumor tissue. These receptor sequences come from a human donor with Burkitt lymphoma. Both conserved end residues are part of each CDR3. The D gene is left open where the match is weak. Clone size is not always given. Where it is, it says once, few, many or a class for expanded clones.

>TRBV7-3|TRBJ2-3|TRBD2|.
CASSLRGGRGDTQYF
TGTGCCAGCAGCTTAAGGGGCGGGAGAGGAGATACGCAGTATTTT
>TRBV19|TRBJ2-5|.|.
CASSIGGGGSYQETQYF
TGTGCCAGTAGTATAGGAGGCGGGGGCTCGTACCAAGAGACCCAGTACTTC
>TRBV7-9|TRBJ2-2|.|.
CASIISGPLTGELFF
TGTGCCAGCATCATATCCGGGCCCCTCACCGGGGAGCTGTTTTTT
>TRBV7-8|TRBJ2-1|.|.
CATHTGTLGNEQFF
TGTGCCACGCACACCGGGACCCTCGGCAATGAGCAGTTCTTC
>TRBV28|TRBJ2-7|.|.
CASSPSGGVVYEQYF
TGTGCCAGCAGTCCCTCCGGCGGCGTTGTGTACGAGCAGTACTTC
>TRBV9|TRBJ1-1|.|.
CASSIHDGNTEAFF
TGTGCCAGCAGCATACACGACGGGAACACTGAAGCTTTCTTT
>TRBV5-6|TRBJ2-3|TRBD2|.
CASSPGLAGELATDTQYF
TGTGCCAGCAGCCCAGGACTAGCGGGGGAGCTCGCCACAGATACGCAGTATTTT
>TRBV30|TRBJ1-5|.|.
CAWSIRSNQPQHF
TGTGCCTGGAGTATCCGCAGCAATCAGCCCCAGCATTTT
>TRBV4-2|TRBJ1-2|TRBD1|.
CASSLGTGIIGYTF
TGTGCCAGCAGCCTCGGGACAGGGATCATCGGCTACACCTTC
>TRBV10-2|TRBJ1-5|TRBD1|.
CASSESKYQGGGPQHF
TGCGCCAGCAGTGAGTCGAAGTACCAGGGGGGAGGGCCCCAGCATTTT
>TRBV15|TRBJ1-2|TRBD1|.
CATSGGTAYGYTF
TGTGCCACCAGCGGGGGGACAGCCTATGGCTACACCTTC
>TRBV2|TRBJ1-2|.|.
CASIRGLDGYTF
TGTGCCAGCATACGGGGTTTGGATGGCTACACCTTC
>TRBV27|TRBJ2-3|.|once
CASSLRTGDTQYF
TGTGCTAGTAGTCTCCGGACGGGCGATACGCAGTATTTT
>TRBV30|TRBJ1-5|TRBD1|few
CAWSATGALLEPQHF
TGTGCCTGGAGTGCTACAGGGGCTTTGTTGGAGCCCCAGCATTTT
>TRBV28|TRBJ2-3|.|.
CASSVMGSTDTQYF
TGTGCCAGCAGTGTAATGGGTAGCACAGATACGCAGTATTTT
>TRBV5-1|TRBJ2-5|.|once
CASSFLGEQETQYF
TGCGCCAGCAGCTTTTTAGGGGAGCAAGAGACCCAGTACTTC
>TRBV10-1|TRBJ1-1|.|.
CASIQGVWNTEAFF
TGCGCCAGCATCCAGGGTGTATGGAACACTGAAGCTTTCTTT
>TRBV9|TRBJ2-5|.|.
CASSAASAQETQYF
TGTGCCAGCAGTGCGGCGTCCGCCCAAGAGACCCAGTACTTC
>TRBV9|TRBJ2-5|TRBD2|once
CASSTREGLVYF
TGTGCCAGCAGCACGAGAGAGGGACTAGTCTACTTC
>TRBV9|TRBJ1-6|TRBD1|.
CASSYGTGISPLHF
TGTGCCAGCAGCTACGGGACAGGGATTTCACCCCTCCACTTT
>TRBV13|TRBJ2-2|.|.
CASSSGPTGELFF
TGTGCCAGCAGCTCGGGGCCCACCGGGGAGCTGTTTTTT
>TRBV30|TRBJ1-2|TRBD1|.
CAWKQGYGYTF
TGTGCCTGGAAACAGGGGTATGGCTACACCTTC
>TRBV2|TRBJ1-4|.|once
CASSQRYKVNEKLFF
TGTGCCAGCAGCCAAAGGTACAAGGTTAATGAAAAACTGTTTTTT
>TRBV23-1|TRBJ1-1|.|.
CASSQFGQGTWVNTEAFF
TGCGCCAGCAGTCAATTTGGGCAGGGGACGTGGGTGAACACTGAAGCTTTCTTT
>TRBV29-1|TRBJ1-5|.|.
CSDRALGDQPQHF
TGCAGCGACAGAGCGCTGGGAGATCAGCCCCAGCATTTT
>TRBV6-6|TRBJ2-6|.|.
CASSPPVSGANVLTF
TGTGCCAGCAGTCCCCCAGTCTCTGGGGCCAACGTCCTGACTTTC
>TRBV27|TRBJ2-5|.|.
CASSHGHAQETQYF
TGTGCCAGCAGTCATGGACACGCGCAAGAGACCCAGTACTTC